This T cell receptor (beta chain) appears in the sequencing data of a study of identical twins. TCRdb recomputed calls from the 5' RACE reads with MiXCR, one row per CDR3 protein. Among over 200,000 distinct CDR3 sequences, over 9.5% were seen once, and the ten largest hold more than 8%. Study-wide results and limits: Researchers caution that invariant MAIT and iNKT cells could partly confound zero-insertion analyses. Cord blood beta clonotypes that were abundant carried fewer insertions, and memory repertoires showed no such trend.

The sample holds a few counts of this clonotype. The antigen remains unidentified. In germline, CDR1 is DFQATT, CDR2 SNEGSKA (reference sequence). Trimming shortened V by 1 base and J by 3 bases, and 13 bases separated the two germline ends. The CDR3 is made up of 15 amino acids. The sequenced sample was memory T cells sorted from blood. The receptor was isolated from a man aged 50-59 years in good health. The V and J genes are TRBV20-1 and TRBJ2-1; D is undetermined. The CDR3 region is CSARVPGSGYNEQFF. CDR3 bases: TGCAGTGCTAGAGTCCCGGGTTCGGGCTACAATGAGCAGTTCTTC.